The rows below give T cell receptor beta chains drawn from one sample of a study of CD8+ T cells in alopecia areata. The method was immunoSEQ multiplex PCR; TCRdb's version includes in-frame clones alone and lacks a portion of them. Altogether more than 95,000 clones are present, about 46% being singletons, with the ten largest covering under 12%. Sequenced input: NKG2D-low CD8+ T cells sorted from blood. The receptors were gathered from a human donor with alopecia areata. Each CDR3 is given with its conserved first and last residue. A D gene is named only where the DNA matches it firmly. The listing skips clone size in some rows; elsewhere it reads once, few, many or a size class.

j_call clone_size d_call v_call cdr3_aa cdr3_nt
TRBJ1-1 few - TRBV7-8 CASSLPGDQAFF TGTGCCAGCAGCTTACCAGGGGACCAAGCTTTCTTT
TRBJ1-4 - - TRBV29-1 CSVEGLEKLFF TGCAGCGTTGAGGGCCTTGAAAAACTGTTTTTT
TRBJ2-5 - - TRBV4-1 CASSQPRRGSGETQYF TGCGCCAGCAGCCAGCCTCGCAGGGGCTCGGGCGAGACCCAGTACTTC
TRBJ2-5 - - TRBV25-1 CASSEETQYF TGTGCCAGCAGTGAAGAGACCCAGTACTTC
TRBJ1-5 once - TRBV30 CAWSGGANQPQHF TGTGCCTGGAGTGGTGGGGCCAATCAGCCCCAGCATTTT
TRBJ2-7 - - TRBV6-5 CASSAPGYEQYF TGTGCCAGCAGTGCGCCGGGTTACGAGCAGTACTTC
TRBJ2-5 - - TRBV5-6 CASSPGVQETQYF TGTGCCAGCAGCCCCGGGGTCCAAGAGACCCAGTACTTC
TRBJ2-3 few - TRBV29-1 CSVFRELEDTQYF TGCAGCGTCTTCAGGGAGCTTGAAGATACGCAGTATTTT
TRBJ1-2 - - TRBV29-1 CSVVSGTNYGYTF TGCAGCGTTGTCAGTGGGACCAACTATGGCTACACCTTC
TRBJ2-2 - - TRBV29-1 CSGTRETGELFF TGCAGCGGAACCAGGGAAACCGGGGAGCTGTTTTTT
TRBJ2-2 few - TRBV29-1 CSVVSPAGELFF TGCAGCGTTGTGAGCCCAGCCGGGGAGCTGTTTTTT
TRBJ1-5 - - TRBV27 CASSLSRGNQPQHF TGTGCCAGCAGTTTATCGAGGGGAAATCAGCCCCAGCATTTT
TRBJ1-5 - - TRBV9 CASSVPRPQHF TGTGCCAGCAGCGTCCCCCGGCCCCAGCATTTT
TRBJ2-7 - TRBD2 TRBV27 CASSFFAGEGEQYF TGTGCCAGCAGTTTTTTTGCGGGAGAAGGCGAGCAGTACTTC
TRBJ2-5 few - TRBV5-1 CASSEGVLQETQYF TGCGCCAGCTCCGAGGGGGTATTGCAAGAGACCCAGTACTTC